These 13 T cell receptor beta chains share one sample of origin, sequenced in a study of blood T cell repertoires in COVID-19. Profiling relied on immunoSEQ multiplex PCR, and the TCRdb table lists in-frame clones only, not all of them. The sample consists of about 480,000 clones, around 87% of them appearing once. Sequenced input: PBMCs or T cells enriched from blood (not recorded which). The receptors originated from a woman aged 40 to 55 who had recovered from COVID-19.

The gene calls are TRBV4-2 and TRBJ1-1; D is undetermined. V lost 4 bases, J lost 2 bases, and 5 bases lay in between. CDR1 and CDR2 (germline): LGHNA, YNFKEQ. The CDR3 consists of 12 residues. CDR3 in amino acids: CASSLSNTEAFF. CDR3 nucleotides: TGTGCCAGCAGCCTCAGTAACACTGAAGCTTTCTTT.

This clone was observed once. V gene TRBV3-1 (or the pseudogene TRBV3-2) combines with J gene TRBJ2-7, with D possibly TRBD1 on 5 matching bases. Germline CDR1 and CDR2: LGHDT and YNNKEL (reference sequence). The CDR3 covers 20 residues. V dropped 0 bases and J dropped 3 bases, with 27 bases sitting between them. CDR3 DNA: TGTGCCAGCAGCCAAGAAGGGGCGAAGGCAGGTGGATATTACCACTACGAGCAGTACTTC. Amino acids: CASSQEGAKAGGYYHYEQYF.

The chain employs TRBV5-6 and TRBJ1-2; TRBD1 aligns across 7 bases. The germline V gene has CDR1 SGHDT and CDR2 YYEEEE. The CDR3 consists of 17 residues. After removal of 0 bases from V and 4 bases from J, the junction contained 12 bases not matched to a gene. The chain's CDR3 is CASSLVEIRGLSYGYTF. The CDR3 DNA is TGTGCCAGCAGCTTGGTAGAAATCAGGGGGTTGAGCTATGGCTACACCTTC.

The CDR3 bases are TGTGCCAGCAGTGTGGAGGGAGCCGGGGAGCTGTTTTTT. It encodes CASSVEGAGELFF. V gene TRBV2 combines with J gene TRBJ2-2; tentative D call: TRBD2 (6 bases). V lost 4 bases to trimming and J lost 6 bases, with 9 bases between them. CDR1 and CDR2 (germline): SNHLY, FYNNEI. This CDR3 region has 13 residues.

V is TRBV2 and J is TRBJ1-6; D may be TRBD1 (5 bases). The CDR3 runs to 16 residues. V was clipped by 3 bases and J by 7 bases, with 16 bases between them. In germline, CDR1 is SNHLY, CDR2 FYNNEI. This CDR3 reads CASSEAPRQPNSPLHF. CDR3 DNA: TGTGCCAGCAGTGAGGCCCCGAGACAGCCAAATTCACCCCTCCACTTT.

The chain combines TRBV29-1 with TRBJ1-1; D perhaps matches TRBD1 (6 bases). Trimming stripped 5 bases from V and 14 bases from J, with 24 bases between. The CDR3 has 13 residues. Germline CDR1 reads SQVTM; CDR2 reads ANQGSEA. In nucleotides, the CDR3 is TGCAGCGTTCTAAGGGACCTCAGGGGATCGACCTTCTTT. Amino acids: CSVLRDLRGSTFF. The complete variable domain, with remaining parts taken from reference TRBV29-1 and TRBJ1-1, reads SAVISQKPSRDICQRGTSLTIQCQVDSQVTMMFWYRQQPGQSLTLIATANQGSEATYESGFVIDKFPISRPNLTFSTLTVSNMSPEDSSIYLCSVLRDLRGSTFFGQGTRLTVV.

The rearrangement links TRBV10-3 to TRBJ2-1; 8 bases agree with TRBD1. With V trimmed by 8 bases and J by 7 bases, 10 bases remained unmatched. The CDR3 length is 14 residues. Germline V gene lookup returns CDR1 ENHRY and CDR2 SYGVKD. CDR3 DNA sequence: TGTGCCATCCTAGAGGGGACAGGTGGGAATGAGCAGTTCTTC. It translates to CAILEGTGGNEQFF.

V and J are TRBV6-5 and TRBJ1-5, with a tentative D call TRBD1 (5 bases). With 3 bases removed from V and 6 bases from J, the gap between germline ends came to 12 bases. The CDR3 covers 14 residues. The germline V gene has CDR1 MNHEY and CDR2 SVGAGI. The CDR3 loop is CASSYLGERQPQHF. Here the CDR3 DNA reads TGTGCCAGCAGTTATCTAGGGGAACGTCAGCCCCAGCATTTT.

The gene calls are TRBV7-2 and TRBJ1-2; D is unresolved. Germline CDR1 is SGHTA and CDR2 is FQGNSA. V lost 4 bases and J 4 bases, leaving 7 bases between the germline ends. The CDR3 spans 12 residues. CDR3 nucleotides: TGTGCCAGCAGCTACGACTCCTATGGCTACACCTTC. Protein: CASSYDSYGYTF.

The chain couples TRBV5-4 to TRBJ2-7; 11 bases align to TRBD2. V was clipped by 5 bases and J by 1 base; unmatched bases: 2. The CDR3 length is 14 residues. CDR1 and CDR2 from the germline V gene are SGHNT and YYREEE (reference sequence). In nucleotides, the CDR3 is TGTGCCAGCAGGCTAGCGGGAGGTTCCTACGAGCAGTACTTC. This codes for CASRLAGGSYEQYF.

This chain uses TRBV30 with TRBJ2-3, with 11 bases identical to TRBD2. V shed 6 bases, J shed 0 bases, and the junction held 2 bases outside the gene matches. Germline V gives CDR1 GTSNPN, CDR2 SVGIG (reference sequence). CDR3 size: 14 residues. This CDR3 reads CACRLAGSTDTQYF. The DNA for the CDR3 is TGTGCCTGCCGACTAGCGGGAAGCACAGATACGCAGTATTTT.

V usage is TRBV15 and J usage is TRBJ2-3; D is unclear. This CDR3 contains 14 residues. Germline assignment: CDR1 LNHNV and CDR2 YYDKDF (reference sequence). Trimming shortened V by 3 bases and J by 6 bases, and 13 bases separated the two germline ends. Here the CDR3 DNA reads TGTGCCACCAGCAGCAAACGGGTCCCTGATACGCAGTATTTT. This codes for CATSSKRVPDTQYF.

The chain employs TRBV27 and TRBJ2-3; 9 bases are shared with TRBD1. V shed 10 bases, J shed 0 bases, and the junction held 8 bases outside the gene matches. CDR1 and CDR2 (germline): MNHEY, SMNVEV (reference sequence). The CDR3 totals 15 residues. CDR3 residues: CATARDRASTDTQYF. The CDR3 nucleotides read TGTGCCACAGCGAGGGACAGGGCGAGCACAGATACGCAGTATTTT.